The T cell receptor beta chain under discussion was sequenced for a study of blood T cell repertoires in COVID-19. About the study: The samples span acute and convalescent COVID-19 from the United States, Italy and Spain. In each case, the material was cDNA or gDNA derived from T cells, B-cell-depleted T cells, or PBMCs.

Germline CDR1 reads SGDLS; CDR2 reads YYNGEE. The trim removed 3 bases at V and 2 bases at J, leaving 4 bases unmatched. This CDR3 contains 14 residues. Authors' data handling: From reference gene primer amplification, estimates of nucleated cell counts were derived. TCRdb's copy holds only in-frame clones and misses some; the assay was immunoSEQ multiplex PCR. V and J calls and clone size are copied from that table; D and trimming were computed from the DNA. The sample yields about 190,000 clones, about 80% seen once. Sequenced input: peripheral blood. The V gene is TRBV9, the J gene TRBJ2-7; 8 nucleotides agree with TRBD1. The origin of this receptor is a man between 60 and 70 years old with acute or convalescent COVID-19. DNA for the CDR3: TGTGCCAGCAGCGCCGGGGACAGGACCTACGAGCAGTACTTC. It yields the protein CASSAGDRTYEQYF.